The next 23 T cell receptor beta chains were all read from a single sample in a study of T cells in Graves' hyperthyroidism and ophthalmopathy. TCR beta CDR3 sequences were amplified from RNA transcripts. HTBI primers were the set used in a first-round RT-PCR of the TCR CDR3. TCRdb fed the multiplex PCR reads into MiXCR, producing one record per CDR3 protein. The sample has roughly 500,000 distinct CDR3 sequences, 24% seen once. The sample consisted of blood. These receptors came from a woman aged 25 to 39 with Graves' ophthalmopathy.

This clonotype was observed many times. The chain couples TRBV18 to TRBJ2-5, with D hard to call. Trimming cost V 3 bases and J 2 bases, with 7 bases left between them. Germline V lookup: CDR1 KGHSH, CDR2 LQKENI. The length of the CDR3 is 13 residues. The CDR3 sequence: CASSPRLQETQYF. The CDR3 DNA reads as TGTGCCAGCTCACCCCGGCTGCAAGAGACCCAGTACTTC.

The sample holds many counts of this clonotype. This chain connects TRBV7-9 to TRBJ2-5; D unclear. Germline-derived CDR1 and CDR2 are SEHNR and FQNEAQ (reference sequence). Trimming removed 7 bases from V and 5 bases from J, with 11 bases in between. CDR3 size: 12 residues. The CDR3 DNA is TGTGCCAGCACCAAGATGGACGAGACCCAGTACTTC. Translating it yields CASTKMDETQYF.

This clonotype was recorded only once. This chain uses TRBV7-2 with TRBJ2-7; D might be TRBD1 or TRBD2, each matching 6 bases. Germline V gives CDR1 SGHTA, CDR2 FQGNSA. V was clipped by 4 bases and J by 1 base, with 11 bases between them. The CDR3 covers 14 residues. CDR3 amino acids: CASSSRGESYEQYF. Written as DNA, the CDR3 is TGTGCCAGCAGCTCGAGGGGGGAATCCTACGAGCAGTACTTC. Together with reference TRBV7-2 and TRBJ2-7, the CDR3 gives the full variable domain: GAGVSQSPSNKVTEKGKDVELRCDPISGHTALYWYRQSLGQGLEFLIYFQGNSAPDKSGLPSDRFSAERTGGSVSTLTIQRTQQEDSAVYLCASSSRGESYEQYFGPGTRLTVT.

Concerning this clonotype itself: This CDR3 fails to terminate in the conserved phenylalanine or tryptophan, so it likely reflects a read error. This chain connects TRBV6-2 or TRBV6-3 to TRBJ1-1; D is undetermined. With 0 bases removed from V and 5 bases from J, the gap between germline ends came to 13 bases. The CDR3 length is 15 residues. CDR1 is MNHEY, CDR2 SVGEGT, per germline. The CDR3 protein is CASSYSVRVGTEAFY. CDR3 DNA sequence: TGTGCCAGCAGTTACTCGGTTCGTGTGGGGACTGAAGCTTTCTAT.

This clonotype has ten or more counts. The chain has TRBV6-2 or TRBV6-3 and TRBJ1-2, with 8 bases matching TRBD1. This CDR3 spans 14 amino acids. The V gene end was trimmed by 4 bases and the J gene end by 8 bases; junction bases not matched to a gene: 9. Germline values: CDR1 MNHEY, CDR2 SVGEGT. DNA for the CDR3: TGTGCCAGCAGTTGCGACGGACAGGGAAGGGGCTACACCTTC. Residues: CASSCDGQGRGYTF.

This clonotype has a count of ten or more. V usage is TRBV4-1 and J usage is TRBJ1-1; weak D call: TRBD1 (5 bases). CDR1 and CDR2 (germline): MGHRA, YSYEKL. V lost 0 bases, J lost 5 bases, and 10 bases lay in between. This CDR3 is built from 14 residues. CDR3 sequence reads: CASSQDRWGTEAFF. CDR3 DNA: TGCGCCAGCAGCCAAGATCGGTGGGGGACTGAAGCTTTCTTT.

The rearrangement links TRBV7-2 to TRBJ1-1; 9 bases agree with TRBD1. After removal of 3 bases from V and 6 bases from J, the junction contained 5 bases not matched to a gene. This CDR3 region has 14 residues. The germline V gene encodes CDR1 SGHTA and CDR2 FQGNSA. CDR3 DNA: TGTGCCAGCAGCTTTCGGGACAGGGACCCTGAAGCTTTCTTT. It encodes CASSFRDRDPEAFF.

Ten or more counts support this clonotype. V usage is TRBV29-1 and J usage is TRBJ2-5; no clear D. Germline V gene sequence: CDR1 SQVTM, CDR2 ANQGSEA. The CDR3 contains 12 residues. V was pared by 5 bases and J by 6 bases, with 13 bases between. In nucleotides, the CDR3 is TGCAGCGTTCACGGTTTCCTCCAGACCCAGTACTTC. This gives the protein CSVHGFLQTQYF.

V gene TRBV4-1 combines with J gene TRBJ2-4; 9 positions match TRBD2. This CDR3 is 18 amino acids long. V lost 1 base and J lost 3; bases outside the gene matches: 10. Germline loops: CDR1 MGHRA, CDR2 YSYEKL. This CDR3 reads CASSQGLLAGDHKNIQYF. The CDR3 DNA is TGCGCCAGCAGCCAAGGCCTGTTAGCGGGGGACCACAAAAACATTCAGTACTTC.

This rearrangement joins TRBV2 to TRBJ2-6; 7 bases agree with TRBD1. The germline CDR1 and CDR2 sequences are SNHLY and FYNNEI. V lost 10 bases, J lost 1 base, and 7 bases stayed unmatched. The CDR3 spans 15 residues. CDR3 sequence: CATLEDRSGANVLTF. CDR3 in DNA: TGTGCCACCCTGGAGGACAGGTCTGGGGCCAACGTCCTGACTTTC.

The CDR3: CASSPDGGGSYTF. The CDR3 DNA reads as TGTGCCAGCAGCCCCGATGGTGGGGGGAGCTACACCTTC. The chain uses TRBV3-1 and TRBJ1-2; TRBD1 is a possible D gene (5 bases). This CDR3 has 13 amino acids. Per germline, CDR1 LGHDT and CDR2 YNNKEL (reference sequence). The V end lost 4 bases, the J end lost 9 bases, and 15 bases lay between the germline ends.

Ten or more counts support this clonotype. The DNA for the CDR3 is TGTGCCAGCAGCTTAGACGTAGGATACGAGCAGTACTTC. Translating it yields CASSLDVGYEQYF. The chain combines TRBV7-8 with TRBJ2-7, with unresolved D. In germline, CDR1 is SGHVS, CDR2 FQNEAQ. The CDR3 loop spans 13 amino acids. The V and J ends lost 1 base and 4 bases respectively, with 8 bases between them.

The table lists this clonotype with many counts. This rearrangement joins TRBV29-1 to TRBJ1-2; tentative D call: TRBD1 (5 bases). CDR1 SQVTM and CDR2 ANQGSEA come from the germline V gene. Trimming took off 1 base at V and 4 bases at J, with 13 bases between the two ends. The CDR3 is 14 amino acids. CDR3 sequence: CSVEAPGQVYGYTF. CDR3 nucleotides: TGCAGCGTTGAAGCCCCAGGACAAGTCTATGGCTACACCTTC.

This clonotype occurred many times. This chain uses TRBV12-5 with TRBJ1-1, with 10 bases identical to TRBD1. V was pared by 7 bases and J by 6 bases, with 5 bases of the junction left unmatched. From germline, CDR1 is LGHNT and CDR2 FRNRAP. The CDR3 is made up of 13 amino acids. For the CDR3, the DNA is TGTGCTAGTGCCCGACAGGGGGCCGCTGAAGCTTTCTTT. Its protein is CASARQGAAEAFF.

This clonotype showed up just a few times. This rearrangement joins TRBV13 to TRBJ2-2, with D perhaps matching TRBD1 (6 bases). The CDR3 length is 14 residues. V was trimmed by 5 bases and J by 7 bases, leaving 14 bases between them. Germline-derived CDR1 and CDR2 are PRHDT and FYEKMQ (reference sequence). The CDR3 protein is CASSQQGDSGELFF. CDR3 DNA sequence: TGTGCCAGCAGCCAACAGGGAGATAGCGGGGAGCTGTTTTTT.

The genes are TRBV4-1 and TRBJ2-7; D might be TRBD1 (5 bases). The CDR3 loop spans 17 amino acids. Germline CDR1 and CDR2: MGHRA and YSYEKL. The V and J ends lost 0 bases and 0 bases respectively, with 15 bases between them. The CDR3 DNA reads TGCGCCAGCAGCCAAGATCCCAGACAGTTCCTCTCCTACGAGCAGTACTTC. Translating it yields CASSQDPRQFLSYEQYF.

The rearrangement links TRBV6-2 or TRBV6-3 to TRBJ1-1, with D maybe TRBD1 (5 bases). This CDR3 contains 13 residues. The germline gives CDR1 MNHEY, CDR2 SVGEGT. V was shortened by 10 bases and J by 0 bases, with 12 bases between the two germline ends. CDR3 sequence (DNA): TGTGCCATCGGGCAGGGCTTGAACACTGAAGCTTTCTTT. This sequence encodes CAIGQGLNTEAFF.

Regarding this clonotype: A much larger clone differs from this one at a single base, so this may be a read error. The V gene is TRBV12-3 or TRBV12-4, the J gene TRBJ1-6; the D gene is possibly TRBD1 (6 bases). The CDR3 covers 14 residues. The V end lost 5 bases, the J end lost 6 bases, and 11 bases lay between the germline ends. The CDR3 region has the DNA TGTGCCAGCAGTCGGGGACATCTTAATTCACCCCTCCACTTT. Translation: CASSRGHLNSPLHF.

The chain uses TRBV29-1 and TRBJ2-5, with TRBD1 matching 7 bases. Looked up from germline, CDR1 is SQVTM and CDR2 is ANQGSEA. With V trimmed by 8 bases and J by 3 bases, 3 bases remained unmatched. The CDR3 runs to 11 residues. CDR3 coding DNA: TGCAGCACAGACAGGGAAGAGACCCAGTACTTC. Its protein product is CSTDREETQYF.

This clonotype was seen repeatedly, ten times or more. This chain joins TRBV11-2 and TRBJ2-7; D unclear. From germline, CDR1 is SGHAT and CDR2 FQNNGV. The ends were cut back, 5 bases at V and 7 bases at J, with 15 bases in the middle. The CDR3 runs to 13 residues. The CDR3 nucleotides are TGTGCCAGCAGCCCGTTGAGGATAGGGGAGCAGTACTTC. Protein product: CASSPLRIGEQYF.

This chain uses TRBV7-9 with TRBJ2-7; 7 bases align to TRBD2. The CDR3 extends over 14 amino acids. The V gene's germline CDR1 is SEHNR and CDR2 FQNEAQ (reference sequence). Trimming cost V 4 bases and J 2 bases; bases outside gene matches: 5. The CDR3 protein is CASSSAGDAYEQYF. The CDR3 DNA follows: TGTGCCAGCAGCTCGGCGGGAGATGCCTACGAGCAGTACTTC.

With respect to this clonotype: One end of the junction is discordant with germline, which a read error may explain. The V gene is TRBV7-3, the J gene TRBJ2-7, with 9 bases lining up with TRBD1. From germline, CDR1 is SGHTA and CDR2 FQGTGA. The CDR3 covers 16 residues. The CDR3 coding sequence is TGTGCCAGCAGCCCCACGCCCGGGACAGGGCATCACGAGCTGTACTTC. Translation: CASSPTPGTGHHELYF.

In its sample, this clonotype was seen many times. This chain uses TRBV7-9 with TRBJ1-2; no firm D call. The CDR3 consists of 15 residues. Germline CDR1 and CDR2: SEHNR and FQNEAQ (reference sequence). With 5 bases removed from V and 6 bases from J, the gap between germline ends came to 19 bases. The CDR3 loop is CASSKLAARSNGYTF. The CDR3 nucleotides read TGTGCCAGCAGCAAGCTTGCAGCGCGGAGTAATGGCTACACCTTC.